This TCR beta chain was retrieved from a study of blood T cell repertoires in COVID-19. Across the study: Some COVID-19 samples were acute and others convalescent; all came from the United States, Italy and Spain.

This clone is a singleton in its sample. This table comes from immunoSEQ multiplex PCR, and its TCRdb copy is limited to in-frame clones, with some not included. The sample lists over 150,000 clones, more than 80% occurring once. The source of this sequence is a man in his fifties or sixties with acute or convalescent COVID-19. The sample consisted of peripheral blood.

CDR3 region: CASSVDGGMNTEAFF. DNA for the CDR3: TGTGCCAGCAGCGTAGATGGGGGCATGAACACTGAAGCTTTCTTT. The rearrangement links TRBV9 to TRBJ1-1; maybe TRBD1 (6 bases). The CDR3 totals 15 residues. Trimming pared 0 bases from V and 0 bases from J, leaving 9 bases between. Per the germline V gene, CDR1 is SGDLS and CDR2 is YYNGEE.